This T cell receptor (beta chain) was profiled in a study of Ad26.COV2.S vaccination and SARS-CoV-2 variants. The wider study: The donor participated in the COV1001 trial, in its Ad26.COV2.S arm.

The method was immunoSEQ multiplex PCR; TCRdb's version includes in-frame clones alone and lacks a portion of them. The table records around 300,000 clones, roughly 90% of them present only once. This CDR3 contains 12 residues. Deletions cut 3 bases from V and 9 bases from J, with 9 bases between. The treatment was: roughly 18 received Ad26.COV2.S at low or high dose, single or two shots; about 5 received placebo; per-sample allocation not given. Samples analyzed were those drawn on day 63 after the first vaccine or placebo injection. This sequence was found in a person between 18 and 65 years old who received the Ad26.COV2.S COVID-19 vaccine or a placebo. This rearrangement joins TRBV12-3 or TRBV12-4 to TRBJ2-1; D remains unclear. The sequenced sample was peripheral blood, obtained in a trial of Ad26.COV2.S vaccine versus placebo. CDR3 nucleotides: TGTGCCAGCAGTTTTGGGCCCGGTGAGCAGTTCTTC. Translation gives CASSFGPGEQFF.